A single sample gave rise to the 31 T cell receptor beta chains below, sequenced in a study of tumor-infiltrating lymphocytes in primary liver carcinoma. Using a constant-region primer together with ProtoScript II reverse transcriptase, TCR beta cDNA was made from about 500 ng of total RNA. Amplification in three nested multiplex PCR rounds with slightly modified ARM-PCR gave rise to TCR beta libraries. The first two PCR rounds, roughly 10 cycles each, used TRBV1-TRBV30 forward primers and a C-beta reverse primer. TCRdb used MiXCR to reprocess the multiplex PCR reads, holding one entry per CDR3 protein. The table has approximately 88,000 distinct CDR3 sequences, approximately 72% seen once. Co-extraction of both nucleic acids (RNA and DNA) used about 19-33 mg of unsorted bulk tissue. Source material: tumor-adjacent normal liver tissue. The receptors were gathered from a man aged 35-49 years with primary liver carcinoma and hepatitis B virus infection.

In its sample, this clonotype was seen a few times. CDR3: CASNLEGGSSYEQYF. The CDR3 coding sequence is TGTGCCAGCAATTTAGAAGGCGGGAGCTCCTACGAGCAGTACTTC. The chain is built from TRBV11-2 and TRBJ2-7; 7 positions agree with TRBD2. Trimming at V came to 7 bases and at J to 0 bases, leaving 9 bases not matched to a gene. The CDR3 runs 15 residues. Germline values: CDR1 SGHAT, CDR2 FQNNGV. Combining the CDR3 with reference TRBV11-2 and TRBJ2-7 gives the whole variable domain EAGVAQSPRYKIIEKRQSVAFWCNPISGHATLYWYQQILGQGPKLLIQFQNNGVVDDSQLPKDRFSAERLKGVDSTLKIQPAKLEDSAVYLCASNLEGGSSYEQYFGPGTRLTVT.

Details on this clonotype: The final CDR3 position lacks the conserved phenylalanine or tryptophan, pointing to a likely read error. This chain links TRBV7-9 with TRBJ2-2; 8 bases map to TRBD2. Germline V gene lookup returns CDR1 SEHNR and CDR2 FQNEAQ (reference sequence). The CDR3 covers 16 residues. Germline trimming cut 5 bases from V and 6 bases from J; bases unmatched to any gene: 11. CDR3 coding DNA: TGTGCCAGCAGCGCGACCAGCGGGAGAGTACCCGGGGAGCTGTTTCTT. This translates into CASSATSGRVPGELFL.

This clonotype showed up many times. CDR3 coding DNA: TGTGCCAGCAGTGAAGAGGCGACAGGGATGTCACCCCTCCACTTT. Translation gives CASSEEATGMSPLHF. The chain couples TRBV6-1 to TRBJ1-6; 7 bases fit TRBD1. CDR3 length: 15 residues. CDR1 is MNHNS and CDR2 is SASEGT in the germline V gene. With V trimmed by 1 base and J by 10 bases, 7 bases remained unmatched.

The chain recombines TRBV11-2 with TRBJ2-7, with TRBD2 as a possible D gene (6 bases). V lost 4 bases and J lost 4, with 20 bases in between. Germline lookup yields CDR1 SGHAT and CDR2 FQNNGV. This CDR3 comprises 16 residues. CDR3 amino acids: CASSSRGSGKGYEQYF. The CDR3 DNA sequence: TGTGCCAGCAGCTCACGGGGGTCCGGGAAGGGGTACGAGCAGTACTTC.

Many counts were recorded for this clonotype. The rearrangement uses TRBV30 and TRBJ1-5; D is ambiguous. The germline CDR1 and CDR2 sequences are GTSNPN and SVGIG (reference sequence). V shed 2 bases and J shed 5 bases, with 13 bases lying between them. The CDR3 spans 14 residues. CDR3 DNA: TGTGCCTGGAGTAAATCCGCTCCCGATCAGCCCCAGCATTTT. It specifies CAWSKSAPDQPQHF.

V gene TRBV10-1 combines with J gene TRBJ2-7, with D maybe TRBD2 (5 bases). CDR1 is WNHNN and CDR2 is SYGVQD in the germline V gene (reference sequence). V lost 2 bases to trimming and J lost 2 bases, with 13 bases between them. The CDR3 contains 15 residues. The CDR3 sequence is CASSETQEAAYEQYF. The DNA of the CDR3 is TGCGCCAGCAGTGAGACCCAGGAGGCCGCCTACGAGCAGTACTTC.

This chain uses TRBV6-7 with TRBJ1-1; possible D gene TRBD1, 6 bases. TRBV6-7 is given ORF status, its function remaining uncertain. This CDR3 contains 17 residues. The V and J ends lost 5 bases and 4 bases respectively, with 23 bases between them. In DNA form, the CDR3 reads TGTGCCAGCAGTCCCCTCCCTGGACAGTGTGGAAGCACTGAAGCTTTCTTT. It translates to CASSPLPGQCGSTEAFF.

The chain joins TRBV5-1 to TRBJ2-5, with 13 bases matching TRBD2. Per the germline V gene, CDR1 is SGHRS and CDR2 is YFSETQ. V was pared by 2 bases and J by 5 bases, with 3 bases of the junction left unmatched. The CDR3 runs to 15 residues. Here the CDR3 DNA reads TGCGCCAGCAGCTTCGGACTAGCGGGAGTGGAGACCCAGTACTTC. It yields the protein CASSFGLAGVETQYF.

As for this clonotype: Just one base apart from a much larger clone, this may be a read error. V usage is TRBV14 and J usage is TRBJ2-7, with 8 bases aligning to TRBD2. Trimming took 7 bases from V and 4 from J; bases not matched to a gene: 12. This CDR3 has 15 amino acids. CDR1 and CDR2 (germline): SGHDN, FVKESK. The CDR3 coding sequence is TGTGCCAGCAACCCCGACCCGGGAGGGCTTTACGAGCAGTACTTC. Protein sequence: CASNPDPGGLYEQYF.

In the case of this clonotype: With a much larger clone just one base away, this may be a read error. This chain joins TRBV12-3 or TRBV12-4 and TRBJ1-3, with D unclear. CDR3 size: 15 residues. CDR3 DNA sequence: TGTGCCAGCAGTTCGGACTCCTACTCTGGAAACACCTTATATTTT. Protein sequence: CASSSDSYSGNTLYF.

To note about this clonotype: A much larger clonotype is one base distant, so this may be a read error. The CDR3 nucleotides are TGCGCCAGCAGTGAGTTAGACTGGGGGCGAAGAGAGACCCAGTACTTC. Translating gives CASSELDWGRRETQYF. The V and J genes are TRBV10-2 and TRBJ2-5; D possibly corresponds to TRBD1 (6 bases). V gave up 1 base and J gave up 4 bases, with 16 bases separating them. The CDR3 contains 16 residues. Germline CDR1 and CDR2: WSHSY and SAAADI.

This clonotype was detected once. A clone one base away is much larger, so this may be a read error. This chain connects TRBV7-8 to TRBJ1-2; perhaps TRBD1 as D (6 bases). Germline CDR1 SGHVS, CDR2 FQNEAQ. V was shortened by 3 bases and J by 7 bases, with 18 bases between the two germline ends. The CDR3 is made up of 15 amino acids. The CDR3 bases are TGTGCCAGCAGCTTTGACGGGGGGCTTTCAGGTGGCTACACCTTC. This encodes CASSFDGGLSGGYTF.

The chain has TRBV5-1 and TRBJ2-4, with a tentative D call TRBD2 (5 bases). Trimming stripped 0 bases from V and 8 bases from J, with 9 bases between. CDR1 is SGHRS and CDR2 is YFSETQ in the germline V gene. The CDR3 consists of 13 residues. The CDR3 DNA follows: TGCGCCAGCAGCTTGGGGACGAGGGACATTCAGTACTTC. Its protein is CASSLGTRDIQYF.

This chain connects TRBV19 to TRBJ1-5, with D hard to call. The germline gives CDR1 LNHDA, CDR2 SQIVND (reference sequence). The CDR3 length is 12 residues. V lost 3 bases and J 5 bases, leaving 5 bases between the germline ends. DNA of the CDR3: TGTGCCAGTAGTATGGCGCATCAGCCCCAGCATTTT. Translated, it gives CASSMAHQPQHF.

This clonotype was detected many times. CDR3 region: CAWSTGGGGNTIYF. For the CDR3, the DNA is TGTGCCTGGAGTACAGGGGGAGGTGGAAACACCATATATTTT. The chain couples TRBV30 to TRBJ1-3, with 8 bases that match TRBD1. The CDR3 is 14 residues long. J lost 3 bases, V lost 2 bases, and 3 bases had no gene match. Germline V CDR1 and CDR2: GTSNPN, SVGIG (reference sequence).

This clonotype was seen more than once but under ten times. A much larger clone differs by one base, so this may be a read error. The chain links TRBV4-2 to TRBJ1-2; tentative D call: TRBD1 (6 bases). CDR3 length: 17 residues. Trimming left V 5 bases short and J 8 bases short, with 27 bases between. The germline CDR1 and CDR2 sequences are LGHNA and YNFKEQ. CDR3 bases: TGTGCCAGCAGCTATGAGACCCAAGGACTGGGGGCAGTGGGCTACACCTTC. Amino acids: CASSYETQGLGAVGYTF.

This chain uses TRBV29-1 with TRBJ1-4; D perhaps matches TRBD1 (5 bases). V lost 8 bases and J lost 4, with 14 bases in between. This CDR3 is 13 amino acids long. In germline, CDR1 is SQVTM, CDR2 ANQGSEA. CDR3 region: CSRGIGGNEKLFF. The DNA for the CDR3 is TGCAGCAGGGGTATTGGAGGTAATGAAAAACTGTTTTTT.

This rearrangement joins TRBV30 to TRBJ2-5, with D perhaps TRBD1 or TRBD2 (5 bases each). CDR3 length: 13 residues. V was cut by 5 bases and J by 5 bases, with 15 bases left in between. Germline CDR1 GTSNPN, CDR2 SVGIG (reference sequence). The CDR3 nucleotides are TGTGCCTGGGGTGGGGACGGGCACGAGACCCAGTACTTC. Protein: CAWGGDGHETQYF.

On this clonotype: The conserved closing phenylalanine or tryptophan is absent in this CDR3, likely reflecting a read error. This sequence joins TRBV6-5 and TRBJ1-3, with TRBD1 identical over 7 bases. Germline V gene sequence: CDR1 MNHEY, CDR2 SVGAGI. The length of the CDR3 is 14 residues. CDR3 in DNA: TGTGCGAGCAGTTTTACAGGGGTTGGAAACACCATATATTCT. It is translated as CASSFTGVGNTIYS.

This clonotype was seen only a few times. At one end the junction does not follow the germline gene, possibly because of a read error. The chain is built from TRBV13 and TRBJ2-7; a weak D match, TRBD2 (6 bases). This CDR3 contains 11 residues. Looked up from germline, CDR1 is PRHDT and CDR2 is FYEKMQ (reference sequence). CDR3 protein: CANSLRGEQYF. CDR3 coding DNA: TGTGCCAACAGCTTACGGGGGGAGCAGTACTTC.

As for this clonotype: At one end the junction does not follow the germline gene, possibly because of a read error. V is TRBV7-9 and J is TRBJ2-3; perhaps D is TRBD1 or TRBD2 (5 bases each). The germline V gene encodes CDR1 SEHNR and CDR2 FQNEAQ (reference sequence). The CDR3 sequence is 14 residues long. The CDR3 bases are TGTGCCAGCAGCTCCGGACTCTTCACAGGTACGCAGTATTTT. Translated: CASSSGLFTGTQYF.

A word on this clonotype: A read error may be the cause here, since a much bigger clone is one base away. The chain combines TRBV6-1 with TRBJ1-5; no firm D call. This CDR3 spans 13 amino acids. The germline gives CDR1 MNHNS, CDR2 SASEGT. The CDR3 sequence is CVSLGRNQGPQHF. As DNA, the CDR3 is TGTGTCAGCCTTGGCAGGAACCAAGGGCCCCAGCATTTT.

Concerning this clonotype: A junction boundary mismatches the germline segment, possibly from a read error. V gene TRBV10-3 combines with J gene TRBJ2-3; possible D gene TRBD1, 6 bases. The germline gives CDR1 ENHRY, CDR2 SYGVKD. The CDR3 loop spans 17 amino acids. The DNA for the CDR3 is TGTGCCACTCTTCCAAATTCCGGGACGGACAGCTCAGATGCGCAGTATTTT. Its protein is CATLPNSGTDSSDAQYF.

The chain carries TRBV28 and TRBJ2-7; D is possibly TRBD1 or TRBD2 (5 bases each). V lost 3 bases and J lost 9, with 15 bases in between. Germline assignment: CDR1 MDHEN and CDR2 SYDVKM. CDR3 length: 13 amino acids. The CDR3 nucleotides are TGTGCCAGCAGTTTGGGGACGGTGAGAGGGCAGTACTTC. It translates to CASSLGTVRGQYF.

This clonotype was seen a handful of times. A much larger clone sits a single nucleotide away, making a read error possible. This chain uses TRBV7-3 with TRBJ2-6; 10 bases are shared with TRBD2. Germline CDR1 reads SGHTA; CDR2 reads FQGTGA. The CDR3 is 19 residues long. The CDR3, as DNA: TGTGTCAGCAGCTTAAGGGGGGGACTAGCGTCGTATGGGGCCAACGTCCTGACTTTC. Residues: CVSSLRGGLASYGANVLTF. Variable domain in full (rest from reference TRBV7-3 and TRBJ2-6): GAGVSQTPSNKVTEKGKYVELRCDPISGHTALYWYRQSLGQGPEFLIYFQGTGAADDSGLPNDRFFAVRPEGSVSTLKIQRTERGDSAVYLCVSSLRGGLASYGANVLTFGAGSRLTVL.

Within the sample, this clonotype is medium-sized (0.01 to 0.1%). The chain uses TRBV11-1 and TRBJ2-7, with D hard to call. This CDR3 has 14 residues. The germline V and J ends were trimmed by 3 bases and 0 bases, with 9 bases remaining between them. Germline V gene sequence: CDR1 SGHAT, CDR2 FQDESV (reference sequence). The CDR3 loop is CASSLGLSSYEQYF. Here the CDR3 DNA reads TGTGCCAGCAGCTTGGGGTTATCCTCCTACGAGCAGTACTTC.

This clonotype was detected only a few times. The chain is built from TRBV5-1 and TRBJ2-7; no clear D. Germline V gene lookup returns CDR1 SGHRS and CDR2 YFSETQ. Trimming removed 5 bases at V and 2 bases at J, with 5 bases between. This CDR3 is 11 amino acids long. DNA of the CDR3: TGCGCCAGCAGTGAAGCCTACGAGCAGTACTTC. Protein sequence: CASSEAYEQYF.

The chain is built from TRBV7-8 and TRBJ2-2; TRBD2 agrees at 8 bases. V shed 6 bases and J 6 bases; nucleotides not matched to a gene: 9. Looked up from germline, CDR1 is SGHVS and CDR2 is FQNEAQ. This CDR3 has 15 residues. The CDR3 sequence is CASSVQAGAPGELFF. The DNA of the CDR3 is TGTGCCAGCAGTGTACAAGCGGGAGCGCCCGGGGAGCTGTTTTTT.

On this clonotype: A single base separates this from a much larger clone, so it may be a read error. V and J are TRBV5-4 and TRBJ2-6, with D tentatively TRBD1 (6 bases). The CDR3 runs 13 residues. Germline CDR1 and CDR2: SGHNT and YYREEE (reference sequence). CDR3 in DNA: TGTGCCAGCAGCTTGTCCCGGGACAACGTCCTGGCTTTC. Translated, it gives CASSLSRDNVLAF.

As concerns this clonotype: A much more abundant neighbour one base away suggests this may be a read error. This chain uses TRBV18 with TRBJ1-5; D remains unclear. Germline CDR1 is KGHSH and CDR2 is LQKENI. The CDR3 totals 13 residues. The CDR3 region has the DNA TGTACCAGCTCGTCGACAAACAATCAGCCCCAGCATTTT. Translated: CTSSSTNNQPQHF. Full variable domain (outside the CDR3, taken from reference TRBV18 and TRBJ1-5): NAGVMQNPRHLVRRRGQEARLRCSPMKGHSHVYWYRQLPEEGLKFMVYLQKENIIDESGMPKERFSAEFPKEGPSILRIQQVVRGDSAAYFCTSSSTNNQPQHFGDGTRLSIL.

This clonotype has ten or more counts. The V and J genes are TRBV10-2 and TRBJ2-7; TRBD1 matches 8 bases. The CDR3 is 13 amino acids. The ends lost 4 bases at V and 2 bases at J; junction bases unmatched: 1. Germline V gene lookup returns CDR1 WSHSY and CDR2 SAAADI. The CDR3 coding sequence is TGCGCCAGCAGTGGGGGACAGGCCTACGAGCAGTACTTC. It codes for CASSGGQAYEQYF.